This is a list of T cell receptor beta chains from one sample in a study of Graves' ophthalmopathy and Graves' hyperthyroidism. Using its own MiXCR run on the multiplex PCR reads, TCRdb lists one record per CDR3 protein. The table has some 350,000 distinct CDR3 sequences, approximately 17% seen once. Material for sequencing was peripheral blood. The receptor source for this set is an adult woman with stable Graves' hyperthyroidism. CDR3s include the opening cysteine and the closing phenylalanine or tryptophan. Fields, in order: J gene, V gene, D gene, clone size, CDR3 protein, CDR3 DNA. D genes are given only for firm matches. Clone size is given for some rows only: seen once, a few or many times, or a class if the clone is expanded.

>TRBJ1-1|TRBV20-1|NA|many
CSARDQYLLNTEAFF
TGCAGTGCTAGAGATCAGTACCTGTTGAACACTGAAGCTTTCTTT
>TRBJ2-5|TRBV12-3/TRBV12-4|TRBD2|NA
CASSVASGQETQYF
TGTGCCAGCAGTGTTGCTAGCGGTCAAGAGACCCAGTACTTC
>TRBJ2-3|TRBV20-1|NA|NA
CSAEVAAPDTQYF
TGCAGTGCCGAGGTCGCAGCCCCAGATACGCAGTATTTT
>TRBJ1-2|TRBV20-1|NA|many
CSAIIRQAYSYGYTF
TGCAGTGCTATTATACGACAGGCTTACAGCTATGGCTACACCTTC
>TRBJ2-5|TRBV29-1|NA|many
CSVDLGRGQDQEAQYF
TGCAGCGTTGACCTCGGTAGAGGGCAAGATCAAGAGGCCCAGTACTTC
>TRBJ1-5|TRBV24-1|NA|many
CATSAGEYQPQHF
TGTGCCACCAGTGCAGGGGAGTATCAGCCCCAGCATTTT
>TRBJ1-1|TRBV27|TRBD1|many
CASSLQTGGTEAFF
TGTGCCAGCAGTTTACAAACAGGGGGCACTGAAGCTTTCTTT
>TRBJ1-2|TRBV7-9|TRBD1|many
CASSSTGGGYGYTF
TGTGCCAGCAGCTCGACAGGGGGAGGCTATGGCTACACCTTC
>TRBJ1-2|TRBV6-1|NA|NA
CASSGRPDRNYGYTF
TGTGCCAGCAGTGGGCGTCCCGACAGAAACTATGGCTACACCTTC
>TRBJ1-1|TRBV7-3|NA|NA
CASSWEWNTEAFF
TGTGCCAGCAGCTGGGAATGGAACACTGAAGCTTTCTTT
>TRBJ2-7|TRBV5-4|TRBD2|few
CASSGGLAGSSYEQYF
TGTGCCAGCAGCGGGGGACTAGCGGGTAGCTCCTACGAGCAGTACTTC
>TRBJ1-5|TRBV6-1|NA|NA
CASSALDTRNQPQHF
TGTGCCAGCAGTGCCCTCGACACCCGCAATCAGCCCCAGCATTTT
>TRBJ2-7|TRBV20-1|NA|many
CSARERGSSYEQYF
TGCAGTGCTAGAGAGAGGGGGAGCTCCTACGAGCAGTACTTC
>TRBJ2-2|TRBV2|TRBD1|many
CASSRDSNTGELFF
TGTGCCAGCAGCCGGGACAGTAACACCGGGGAGCTGTTTTTT
>TRBJ2-4|TRBV28|NA|NA
CASSRYTGNIAKNIQYF
TGTGCCAGCAGCCGCTACACAGGGAACATAGCCAAAAACATTCAGTACTTC
>TRBJ1-1|TRBV12-3/TRBV12-4|NA|many
CASSLRWDTEAFF
TGTGCCAGCAGTTTACGGTGGGACACTGAAGCTTTCTTT
>TRBJ2-7|TRBV29-1|TRBD1|many
CSVPGGQGAHEQYF
TGCAGCGTCCCTGGCGGACAGGGGGCCCACGAGCAGTACTTC
>TRBJ2-7|TRBV27|NA|many
CASSLSGFGANPAYEQYF
TGTGCCAGCAGTTTATCAGGGTTTGGTGCGAATCCCGCCTACGAGCAGTACTTC
>TRBJ2-2|TRBV20-1|NA|many
CSASRGGTSNTGELFF
TGCAGTGCTTCCCGAGGTGGGACTTCGAACACCGGGGAGCTGTTTTTT
>TRBJ2-7|TRBV6-5|TRBD1|NA
CASSYDRDRVGEQYF
TGTGCCAGCAGTTACGACCGGGACAGGGTTGGGGAGCAGTACTTC
>TRBJ2-7|TRBV29-1|NA|many
CSAKGGYAYEQYF
TGCAGCGCTAAGGGGGGCTACGCCTACGAGCAGTACTTC
>TRBJ2-5|TRBV20-1|NA|NA
CSARDPDVVLIQETQYF
TGCAGTGCTAGAGATCCGGACGTGGTTCTAATCCAAGAGACCCAGTACTTC
>TRBJ1-6|TRBV6-5|TRBD1|many
CASSYFGTGTDSPLHF
TGTGCCAGCAGTTACTTCGGGACAGGGACGGATTCACCCCTCCACTTT
>TRBJ1-6|TRBV3-1|NA|many
CASSQRRQSFYNSPLHF
TGTGCCAGCAGCCAAAGGAGACAGTCATTTTATAATTCACCCCTCCACTTT
>TRBJ2-7|TRBV29-1|TRBD2|many
CSVSGSGNHEQYF
TGCAGCGTCTCGGGAAGCGGGAACCACGAGCAGTACTTC
>TRBJ1-2|TRBV10-3|TRBD1|NA
CAISGTGDYGYTF
TGTGCCATCAGTGGGACAGGGGACTATGGCTACACCTTC
>TRBJ1-1|TRBV12-3/TRBV12-4|NA|many
CASSFGGLNTEAFF
TGTGCCAGCAGTTTTGGGGGTTTGAACACTGAAGCTTTCTTT
>TRBJ2-7|TRBV4-1|TRBD1|few
CASSQDISGQGSYEQYF
TGCGCCAGCAGCCAAGATATATCGGGACAGGGCTCCTACGAGCAGTACTTC
>TRBJ2-2|TRBV29-1|TRBD2|many
CSVASGRSGTGELFF
TGCAGCGTTGCTAGCGGGAGATCGGGCACCGGGGAGCTGTTTTTT
>TRBJ1-3|TRBV7-9|NA|many
CASSYTGNTIYF
TGTGCCAGCAGCTACACTGGAAACACCATATATTTT
>TRBJ1-1|TRBV28|NA|many
CASDFSEGLGNTEAFF
TGTGCCAGCGACTTTTCCGAGGGATTGGGGAACACTGAAGCTTTCTTT
>TRBJ1-2|TRBV20-1|NA|many
CSARDTAGLGYTF
TGCAGTGCTAGAGATACCGCGGGGCTTGGCTACACCTTC
>TRBJ2-7|TRBV12-3/TRBV12-4|NA|many
CASSPRRGNYEQYF
TGTGCCAGCAGTCCCCGGCGGGGTAACTACGAGCAGTACTTC
>TRBJ2-7|TRBV28|NA|NA
CASSLSKGAGHREQYF
TGTGCCAGCAGTTTATCTAAGGGCGCCGGTCATCGGGAGCAGTACTTC
>TRBJ2-4|TRBV4-1|NA|many
CASSHGGIAKNIQYF
TGCGCCAGCAGCCATGGCGGCATAGCCAAAAACATTCAGTACTTC
>TRBJ2-2|TRBV20-1|TRBD2|many
CSALRTRGAGELFF
TGCAGTGCTCTGCGGACTAGAGGGGCCGGGGAGCTGTTTTTT
>TRBJ1-2|TRBV4-1|NA|many
CASSQPGGYTF
TGCGCCAGCAGCCAACCGGGTGGCTACACCTTC
>TRBJ1-5|TRBV5-1|NA|once
CASSSEPVSGNQPQHF
TGCGCCAGCAGCTCCGAGCCGGTTTCGGGCAATCAGCCCCAGCATTTT
>TRBJ2-5|TRBV15|NA|NA
CATSRLWETQYF
TGTGCCACCAGCAGACTATGGGAGACCCAGTACTTC
>TRBJ1-5|TRBV12-3/TRBV12-4|NA|NA
CASSLMRLSNQPQHF
TGTGCCAGCAGTTTAATGAGACTGAGCAATCAGCCCCAGCATTTT
>TRBJ2-4|TRBV30|NA|many
CAWSGPTLLAKNIQYF
TGTGCCTGGAGTGGTCCTACCCTTTTAGCCAAAAACATTCAGTACTTC
>TRBJ1-1|TRBV5-5|NA|many
CASSTDRAYTEAFF
TGTGCCAGCAGCACGGATCGGGCGTACACTGAAGCTTTCTTT
>TRBJ2-7|TRBV20-1|NA|many
CSAIPGGGRESYEQYF
TGCAGTGCTATCCCCGGCGGAGGAAGGGAATCCTACGAGCAGTACTTC
>TRBJ1-2|TRBV18|TRBD1|many
CASSPRPGQGAVGYTF
TGTGCCAGCTCACCACGGCCGGGACAGGGGGCGGTTGGCTACACCTTC
>TRBJ1-1|TRBV28|NA|many
CASSLYQGTAFF
TGTGCCAGCAGTTTATATCAGGGAACGGCTTTCTTT
>TRBJ1-1|TRBV20-1|TRBD1|many
CSAPLSLHRGGRAFF
TGCAGTGCCCCTTTATCCCTGCACAGGGGAGGTCGAGCTTTCTTT
>TRBJ2-2|TRBV7-6|NA|many
CASSAEMEAGELFF
TGTGCCAGCAGCGCCGAGATGGAGGCGGGGGAGCTGTTTTTT
>TRBJ2-7|TRBV27|NA|many
CASSPRGVSYEQYF
TGTGCCAGCAGCCCTAGGGGGGTCTCCTACGAGCAGTACTTC
>TRBJ2-2|TRBV20-1|TRBD2|many
CSARVGVSGSMGTGELFF
TGCAGTGCTAGGGTTGGGGTTAGCGGGAGCATGGGCACCGGGGAGCTGTTTTTT
>TRBJ2-2|TRBV9|NA|many
CASSLHTGELFF
TGTGCCAGCAGCCTCCACACCGGGGAGCTGTTTTTT
>TRBJ1-5|TRBV2|TRBD1|many
CASSEDRVGQPQHF
TGTGCCAGCAGTGAGGACAGGGTGGGTCAGCCCCAGCATTTT
>TRBJ2-7|TRBV12-3/TRBV12-4|TRBD1|many
CASSSVQGDYEQYF
TGTGCCAGCAGTTCCGTGCAGGGGGACTACGAGCAGTACTTC
>TRBJ1-1|TRBV10-3|NA|many
CATRDGENTEAFF
TGTGCCACCAGGGACGGTGAGAACACTGAAGCTTTCTTT
>TRBJ1-3|TRBV12-3/TRBV12-4|TRBD1|many
CASRSPGQMPGNTIYF
TGTGCCAGCAGGTCACCGGGACAGATGCCTGGAAACACCATATATTTT
>TRBJ1-5|TRBV28|NA|many
CASSVGGGNQPQHF
TGTGCCAGCAGTGTAGGGGGGGGGAATCAGCCCCAGCATTTT